Listed below are T cell receptor beta chains from one sample, sequenced in a study of cytomegalovirus exposure and HLA in healthy donors. Some clones are missing from TCRdb's copy, which holds only in-frame ones; the method was immunoSEQ multiplex PCR. The sample yields roughly 180,000 clones, about 73% seen once. Sequencing was performed on PBMCs. The receptors stem from a woman between 50 and 59 years old in good health and CMV-seropositive. Each CDR3 is given with its conserved first and last residue. Fields, in order: CDR3 protein, CDR3 DNA, clone size, V gene, J gene, D gene, CDR3 length. The D gene is left open where the match is weak. For some rows the clone size is stated as once, few or many, or as a class when expanded; others skip it.

CDR3 protein: CASSILQGERGNQPQHF
CDR3 DNA: TGTGCCAGTAGTATTCTACAGGGGGAGAGGGGGAATCAGCCCCAGCATTTT
clone size: -
V gene: TRBV19
J gene: TRBJ1-5
D gene: TRBD1
CDR3 length: 17

CDR3 protein: CASSVRGKLFF
CDR3 DNA: TGTGCCAGCAGTGTAAGAGGAAAACTGTTTTTT
clone size: once
V gene: TRBV2
J gene: TRBJ1-4
D gene: -
CDR3 length: 11

CDR3 protein: CASSLGGRETQYF
CDR3 DNA: TGCGCCAGCAGCTTAGGGGGACGGGAGACCCAGTACTTC
clone size: -
V gene: TRBV5-1
J gene: TRBJ2-5
D gene: -
CDR3 length: 13

CDR3 protein: CASSIRGRGTDTQYF
CDR3 DNA: TGTGCCAGCAGCATTAGGGGGAGAGGCACAGATACGCAGTATTTT
clone size: -
V gene: TRBV5-6
J gene: TRBJ2-3
D gene: -
CDR3 length: 15

CDR3 protein: CSANDLAAFF
CDR3 DNA: TGCAGTGCTAACGATCTAGCGGCTTTCTTT
clone size: -
V gene: TRBV20-1
J gene: TRBJ1-1
D gene: -
CDR3 length: 10

CDR3 protein: CASSLGAGVNTEAFF
CDR3 DNA: TGCGCCAGCAGCTTGGGGGCGGGCGTCAACACTGAAGCTTTCTTT
clone size: -
V gene: TRBV5-1
J gene: TRBJ1-1
D gene: -
CDR3 length: 15

CDR3 protein: CASSRQGVLGNQPQHF
CDR3 DNA: TGTGCCAGTAGTCGACAGGGGGTCTTAGGGAATCAGCCCCAGCATTTT
clone size: -
V gene: TRBV19
J gene: TRBJ1-5
D gene: TRBD1
CDR3 length: 16

CDR3 protein: CATSRGAGDTQYF
CDR3 DNA: TGTGCCACCAGCAGAGGGGCGGGAGATACGCAGTATTTT
clone size: -
V gene: TRBV15
J gene: TRBJ2-3
D gene: -
CDR3 length: 13

CDR3 protein: CAWKGSSYEQYF
CDR3 DNA: TGTGCCTGGAAAGGGAGCTCCTACGAGCAGTACTTC
clone size: few
V gene: TRBV30
J gene: TRBJ2-7
D gene: -
CDR3 length: 12

CDR3 protein: CASSLDGLAGEQYF
CDR3 DNA: TGTGCCAGCAGCTTAGACGGACTAGCGGGGGAGCAGTACTTC
clone size: -
V gene: TRBV7-6
J gene: TRBJ2-5
D gene: TRBD2
CDR3 length: 14

CDR3 protein: CASSRWGLTDTQYF
CDR3 DNA: TGTGCCAGCAGCCGGTGGGGGCTCACAGATACGCAGTATTTT
clone size: -
V gene: TRBV5-6
J gene: TRBJ2-3
D gene: -
CDR3 length: 14

CDR3 protein: CASSPPPGQGPSGANVLTF
CDR3 DNA: TGTGCCAGCAGCCCTCCCCCGGGACAGGGACCCTCTGGGGCCAACGTCCTGACTTTC
clone size: -
V gene: TRBV5-4
J gene: TRBJ2-6
D gene: TRBD1
CDR3 length: 19

CDR3 protein: CASSRGGQEDQPQHF
CDR3 DNA: TGTGCCAGCAGTCGAGGGGGACAGGAGGATCAGCCCCAGCATTTT
clone size: -
V gene: TRBV6-6
J gene: TRBJ1-5
D gene: TRBD1
CDR3 length: 15

CDR3 protein: CASTTGQLGGDTQYF
CDR3 DNA: TGTGCCAGTACCACGGGACAGTTAGGGGGAGATACGCAGTATTTT
clone size: -
V gene: TRBV19
J gene: TRBJ2-3
D gene: TRBD1
CDR3 length: 15

CDR3 protein: CASTGTDNEKLFF
CDR3 DNA: TGTGCCAGCACCGGGACAGATAATGAAAAACTGTTTTTT
clone size: -
V gene: TRBV9
J gene: TRBJ1-4
D gene: TRBD1
CDR3 length: 13

CDR3 protein: CASSPDRVSYNEQFF
CDR3 DNA: TGTGCCAGCAGTCCCGACAGGGTCTCCTACAATGAGCAGTTCTTC
clone size: -
V gene: TRBV2
J gene: TRBJ2-1
D gene: TRBD1
CDR3 length: 15

CDR3 protein: CASSPGLLGNYGYTF
CDR3 DNA: TGTGCCAGCAGCCCCGGACTCCTGGGGAACTATGGCTACACCTTC
clone size: -
V gene: TRBV9
J gene: TRBJ1-2
D gene: -
CDR3 length: 15